The 12 T cell receptor beta chains below all came from one sample that was sequenced in a study of T cell clonality in common variable immunodeficiency (dated by TCRdb to between 2014 and 2016). The paper as a whole reports these results and caveats: CVID TCRbeta sequences reportedly showed fewer deletions and N-nucleotide insertions and lacked highly modified clones with 13 or more V deletions.

Their antigens remain unidentified. Receptor libraries were prepared by the immunoSEQ multiplex PCR assay. In its TCRdb copy, this immuneACCESS table keeps in-frame sequences only and misses some clones. Where compared with another copy, unresolved V genes explain less than half of these, and the others have no known cause. The sample comprises fewer than 20,000 clones, and every one was counted more than once. The ten most abundant clones make up around 14% of the sample. Material for sequencing was peripheral blood mononuclear cells. These receptors were collected from a human donor with common variable immunodeficiency.

Of note for this clone: The CDR3 end is not reached by the read, which stops 3 residues before it; the germline J gene fills it in. The chain employs TRBV19 and TRBJ2-3, with TRBD2 matching 7 bases. The germline gives CDR1 LNHDA, CDR2 SQIVND (reference sequence). The CDR3 covers 15 residues. Losses at the gene ends were 4 bases for V and 0 bases for J; bases not matched to a gene: 4. The CDR3 loop reads CASSNQRGSTDTQYF. CDR3 bases read: TGTGCCAGTAGTAACCAGCGGGGAAGCACAGATACG.

This clone was seen ten or more times. The read ends 3 residues early relative to the CDR3; the germline J gene fills the gap. V is TRBV5-1 and J is TRBJ2-4; 7 nucleotides align to TRBD2. Trimming took 0 bases from V and 0 from J; bases not matched to a gene: 3. CDR1 and CDR2 from the germline V gene are SGHRS and YFSETQ. The CDR3 runs to 16 residues. The sequenced part of the CDR3 DNA is TGCGCCAGCAGCTTGGGCTCGGGGGGAGCCAAAAACATT. As protein: CASSLGSGGAKNI. The full CDR3 reads CASSLGSGGAKNIQYF.

This clone showed up just a few times. The sequence runs out 3 residues before the end of the CDR3; the remainder is reconstructed from the germline J gene. The chain carries TRBV30 and TRBJ1-5; no definite D call. The CDR3 runs 15 residues. V was shortened by 5 bases and J by 6 bases, with 20 bases between the two germline ends. Germline V gene data show CDR1 as GTSNPN and CDR2 as SVGIG (reference sequence). CDR3 sequence: CAWGSGNFPGQPQHF. CDR3 DNA, as far as it was read: TGTGCCTGGGGATCGGGGAACTTCCCGGGTCAGCCC.

This clone showed up many times. The read ends 3 residues shy of where the CDR3 ends; the end is completed using the germline J gene. The chain employs TRBV2 and TRBJ1-6, with D uncertain. CDR3 length equals 15 residues. Germline V gene data show CDR1 as SNHLY and CDR2 as FYNNEI. Trimming stripped 0 bases from V and 6 bases from J, with 9 bases between. CDR3 bases read: TGTGCCAGCAGTGAAGCGCGGGTTTCTAATTCACCC. The encoded protein is CASSEARVSNSP. The whole CDR3 protein reads CASSEARVSNSPLHF.

A word on this clone: Read coverage stops 3 residues before the CDR3 terminus; the germline J gene supplies the remainder. The chain employs TRBV5-1 and TRBJ2-5; possibly TRBD2 for D (6 bases). Germline V gene sequence: CDR1 SGHRS, CDR2 YFSETQ. Trimming cost V 5 bases and J 1 base, with 15 bases left between them. CDR3 length equals 15 residues. The CDR3 sequence is CASRTQAGPQETQYF. CDR3 bases read: TGCGCCAGCAGGACACAAGCGGGCCCCCAAGAGACC. Looking up the rest from reference TRBV5-1 and TRBJ2-5 gives the full variable domain: KAGVTQTPRYLIKTRGQQVTLSCSPISGHRSVSWYQQTPGQGLQFLFEYFSETQRNKGNFPGRFSGRQFSNSRSEMNVSTLELGDSALYLCASRTQAGPQETQYFGPGTRLLVL.

This clone was counted at least ten times. The read gets to within 3 residues of the CDR3 end, and the germline J gene fills in the rest. J is TRBJ2-7 and V is TRBV23-1; 8 positions agree with TRBD1. TRBV23-1 is noted as an ORF with a role that remains uncertain. V gave up 0 bases and J gave up 1 base; unmatched junction bases: 8. The length of the CDR3 is 17 residues. The DNA read from the CDR3 is TGCGCCAGCAGTCAATCGAAAAGGACAGGGTGGTCCTACGAG. Amino acid sequence: CASSQSKRTGWSYE. The entire CDR3 protein reads CASSQSKRTGWSYEQYF.

This clone came up a few times. This CDR3 reads CASSSLPRDRASNQPQHF. The covered CDR3 bases are TGTGCCAGCTCATCGTTACCCCGGGACAGGGCTAGCAATCAGCCC. This chain joins TRBV18 and TRBJ1-5; 9 positions agree with TRBD1. The read terminates 3 residues before the CDR3 end, so the remaining end is supplied by the germline J gene. Germline V gives CDR1 KGHSH, CDR2 LQKENI. The CDR3 extends over 18 amino acids. Trimming took 5 bases from V and 0 from J; bases not matched to a gene: 11.

Concerning this clone: The read comes to an end 3 residues before the CDR3 does, leaving the germline J gene to fill in the end. The chain couples TRBV18 to TRBJ2-1, with 9 bases matching TRBD1. In germline, CDR1 is KGHSH, CDR2 LQKENI. This CDR3 comprises 16 residues. J gave up 9 bases and V 2 bases, and 11 bases lay outside the gene matches. The chain's CDR3 is CASSPIVGQGSSEQFF. The CDR3 bases that were read are TGTGCCAGCTCACCAATCGTTGGACAGGGGTCGAGTGAG.

There are a few counts of this clone. This CDR3 reads CASSPDRTYEQYF. The sequenced part of the CDR3 DNA is TGTGCCAGCTCACCAGACAGAACCTACGAG. The chain combines TRBV18 with TRBJ2-7; a weak D match, TRBD1 (5 bases). The CDR3 end falls 3 residues outside the read, so it is completed with the germline J gene. This CDR3 has 13 residues. CDR1 KGHSH and CDR2 LQKENI come from the germline V gene. The ends were cut back, 2 bases at V and 2 bases at J, with 7 bases in the middle.

As to this clone: The sequenced fragment ends 3 residues before the CDR3 boundary, so the rest is inferred from the germline J gene. The chain combines TRBV18 with TRBJ1-1, with a possible D match to TRBD1 (6 bases). The CDR3 spans 14 residues. Trimming pared 2 bases from V and 4 bases from J, leaving 11 bases between. Germline CDR1 is KGHSH and CDR2 is LQKENI. This CDR3 reads CASSPYQGFTEAFF. Incomplete CDR3 DNA: TGTGCCAGCTCACCATATCAGGGGTTCACTGAA.

The table lists this clone with many counts. The CDR3 end falls 3 residues outside the read, so it is completed with the germline J gene. This sequence joins TRBV2 and TRBJ2-7; D might be TRBD1 (6 bases). Germline V gives CDR1 SNHLY, CDR2 FYNNEI. The CDR3 sequence is 13 residues long. V was cut by 9 bases and J by 0 bases, with 12 bases left in between. CDR3 DNA, as far as it was read: TGTGCCAGTACTAGGGACAACTCCTACGAG. Translated: CASTRDNSYE. The whole CDR3 sequence is CASTRDNSYEQYF. The whole variable domain, remainder taken from reference TRBV2 and TRBJ2-7, is EPEVTQTPSHQVTQMGQEVILRCVPISNHLYFYWYRQILGQKVEFLVSFYNNEISEKSEIFDDQFSVERPDGSNFTLKIRSTKLEDSAMYFCASTRDNSYEQYFGPGTRLTVT.

On this clone itself: Coverage ceases 3 residues before the CDR3 finishes, and the germline J gene fills in the end. J is TRBJ2-2 and V is TRBV2; no reliable D call. This CDR3 is built from 13 residues. Per germline, CDR1 SNHLY and CDR2 FYNNEI. Trimming took off 11 bases at V and 6 bases at J, with 16 bases between the two ends. The CDR3 loop is CASKPGFAGELFF. Incomplete CDR3 DNA: TGTGCCTCTAAGCCTGGTTTCGCCGGGGAG. Drawing the rest from reference TRBV2 and TRBJ2-2, the complete variable domain is EPEVTQTPSHQVTQMGQEVILRCVPISNHLYFYWYRQILGQKVEFLVSFYNNEISEKSEIFDDQFSVERPDGSNFTLKIRSTKLEDSAMYFCASKPGFAGELFFGEGSRLTVL.